The 12 T cell receptor beta chains reported below all come from one sample, sequenced in a study of blood T cell repertoires in COVID-19. The protocol was immunoSEQ multiplex PCR, while the TCRdb copy is restricted to in-frame clones and leaves out a portion. Counted here are some 200,000 clones, about nine tenths occurring once; the ten biggest clones make up around 4.8%. The source material was peripheral blood. The receptor source for this set is a woman in her thirties or forties with acute or convalescent COVID-19.

This CDR3 reads CASSSPGTVPEGYTF. The CDR3 nucleotides read TGTGCCAGCAGTTCCCCCGGGACAGTTCCCGAGGGCTACACCTTC. The chain has TRBV28 and TRBJ1-2, with 7 bases fitting TRBD1. Trimming removed 4 bases from V and 8 bases from J; junction bases left unmatched: 13. The CDR3 consists of 15 residues. The V gene's germline CDR1 is MDHEN and CDR2 SYDVKM.

Remarks on this clone: One junction end does not reproduce the germline sequence, and a read error may be involved. V gene TRBV6-5 combines with J gene TRBJ1-1; D is ambiguous. This CDR3 has 12 residues. Germline V gives CDR1 MNHEY, CDR2 SVGAGI. The CDR3 is CASSRENSEAFF. For the CDR3, the DNA is TGTGCCAGCAGCCGGGAGAACTCTGAAGCTTTCTTT.

This chain connects TRBV12-3 or TRBV12-4 to TRBJ1-2; TRBD1 aligns across 8 bases. CDR3 length: 11 residues. J was trimmed by 7 bases and V by 5 bases; bases with no gene match: 0. CDR3 amino acids: CASSDRGGYTF. CDR3 coding DNA: TGTGCCAGCAGTGACAGGGGTGGCTACACCTTC.

The V call is TRBV5-1, the J call TRBJ1-1; D is unclear. Between the trimmed V and J ends, which lost 0 bases and 1 base, there was a span of 16 bases. The V gene's germline CDR1 is SGHRS and CDR2 YFSETQ. CDR3 size: 17 residues. Here the CDR3 reads CASSLALRLGGNTEAFF. The CDR3 nucleotides read TGCGCCAGCAGCTTGGCCCTGAGACTCGGTGGGAACACTGAAGCTTTCTTT. Combining the CDR3 with reference TRBV5-1 and TRBJ1-1 gives the whole variable domain KAGVTQTPRYLIKTRGQQVTLSCSPISGHRSVSWYQQTPGQGLQFLFEYFSETQRNKGNFPGRFSGRQFSNSRSEMNVSTLELGDSALYLCASSLALRLGGNTEAFFGQGTRLTVV.

This clone appeared a single time. The rearrangement links TRBV9 to TRBJ1-5; weak D call: TRBD1 (6 bases). Germline assignment: CDR1 SGDLS and CDR2 YYNGEE. V shed 0 bases and J shed 2 bases, with 9 bases lying between them. CDR3 length equals 15 residues. The CDR3 region has the DNA TGTGCCAGCAGCGTAGGGGGGCAGCGCAATCAGCCCCAGCATTTT. Protein product: CASSVGGQRNQPQHF.

The chain uses TRBV5-1 and TRBJ1-2; D uncertain. V was shortened by 0 bases and J by 0 bases, with 9 bases between the two germline ends. The CDR3 totals 15 residues. Germline V CDR1 and CDR2: SGHRS, YFSETQ. Written as DNA, the CDR3 is TGCGCCAGCAGCTTGGGGCCCCAAGCTAACTATGGCTACACCTTC. Translation gives CASSLGPQANYGYTF.

This sequence joins TRBV5-6 and TRBJ1-1, with TRBD1 matching over 8 bases. With 4 bases clipped from V and 4 bases from J, the junction kept 6 bases outside the gene matches. This CDR3 spans 14 amino acids. Germline V gene sequence: CDR1 SGHDT, CDR2 YYEEEE. CDR3 region: CASSARTGSTEAFF. CDR3 DNA: TGTGCCAGCAGCGCCCGGACAGGGAGCACTGAAGCTTTCTTT.

CDR3 residues: CASSIEGTSTGSQETQYF. In nucleotides, the CDR3 is TGTGCCAGTAGTATAGAAGGAACTTCCACAGGATCACAAGAGACCCAGTACTTC. The chain recombines TRBV19 with TRBJ2-5; a possible D gene is TRBD1 (5 bases). The CDR3 totals 18 residues. Germline-derived CDR1 and CDR2 are LNHDA and SQIVND (reference sequence). The germline V and J ends were trimmed by 0 bases and 2 bases, with 19 bases remaining between them. The complete variable domain, with remaining parts taken from reference TRBV19 and TRBJ2-5, reads DGGITQSPKYLFRKEGQNVTLSCEQNLNHDAMYWYRQDPGQGLRLIYYSQIVNDFQKGDIAEGYSVSREKKESFPLTVTSAQKNPTAFYLCASSIEGTSTGSQETQYFGPGTRLLVL.

The chain combines TRBV7-2 with TRBJ2-5, with 7 bases that match TRBD1. With 6 bases clipped from V and 0 bases from J, the junction kept 10 bases outside the gene matches. The CDR3 contains 16 residues. The germline V gene has CDR1 SGHTA and CDR2 FQGNSA. CDR3 coding DNA: TGTGCCAGCAGGGCAAGGACAGGCCTTAACCAAGAGACCCAGTACTTC. It is translated as CASRARTGLNQETQYF.

The rearrangement uses TRBV10-3 and TRBJ2-2; D ambiguous. With 7 bases removed from V and 0 bases from J, the gap between germline ends came to 15 bases. The CDR3 runs 16 residues. CDR1 is ENHRY and CDR2 is SYGVKD in the germline V gene. CDR3 DNA sequence: TGTGCCATCAACCAAGGTCGGAGTGCGAACACCGGGGAGCTGTTTTTT. As protein: CAINQGRSANTGELFF.

J is TRBJ2-2 and V is TRBV30; D possibly corresponds to TRBD1 (5 bases). The CDR3 totals 16 residues. The germline V gene has CDR1 GTSNPN and CDR2 SVGIG (reference sequence). V was cut by 3 bases and J by 6 bases, with 20 bases left in between. The CDR3 nucleotides are TGTGCCTGGAGGGATGACAGAAAAGGAGAATCCGGGGAGCTGTTTTTT. This translates into CAWRDDRKGESGELFF.

The rearrangement links TRBV24-1 to TRBJ1-1; D not resolved. V lost 4 bases and J lost 5, with 10 bases in between. Germline V gene sequence: CDR1 KGHDR, CDR2 SFDVKD. The CDR3 is made up of 13 amino acids. The CDR3 DNA is TGTGCCACCAGTGAAGGGAGTCGGACTGAAGCTTTCTTT. Translated, it gives CATSEGSRTEAFF.